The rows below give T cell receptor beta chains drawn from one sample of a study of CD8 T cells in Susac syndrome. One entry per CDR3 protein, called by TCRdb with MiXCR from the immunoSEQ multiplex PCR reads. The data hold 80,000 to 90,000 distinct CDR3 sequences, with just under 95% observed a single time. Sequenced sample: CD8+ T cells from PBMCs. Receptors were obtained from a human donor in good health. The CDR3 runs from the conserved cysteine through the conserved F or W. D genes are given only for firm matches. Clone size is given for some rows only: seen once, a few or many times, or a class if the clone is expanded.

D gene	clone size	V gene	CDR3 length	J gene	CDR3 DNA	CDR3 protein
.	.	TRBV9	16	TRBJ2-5	TGTGCCAGCAGCGTAGGTTCCGGGGGGCTAGTGGAGACCCAGTACTTC	CASSVGSGGLVETQYF
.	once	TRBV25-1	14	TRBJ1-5	TGTGCCAGCAGTGCATCCTCTTGGGTCCAGCCCCAGCATTTT	CASSASSWVQPQHF
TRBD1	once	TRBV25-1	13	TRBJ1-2	TGTGCCAGTACTGGACAGGGGGCCAGTGGCTACACCTTC	CASTGQGASGYTF
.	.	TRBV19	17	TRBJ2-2	TGTGCCAGTAGACCCTACAGCGGTCCCTCGAACACCGGGGAGCTGTTTTTT	CASRPYSGPSNTGELFF
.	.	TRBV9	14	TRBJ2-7	TGTGCCAGCAGCGTAGGCTCGGGCTCCTACGAGCAGTACTTC	CASSVGSGSYEQYF
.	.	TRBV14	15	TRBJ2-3	TGTGCCAGCGCCGTCCGGAGCCGAGAAACCGTAACGCAGTATTTT	CASAVRSRETVTQYF
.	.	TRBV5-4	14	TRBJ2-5	TGTGCCAGCAGCAAGCCAGGGATCCAAGAGACCCAGTACTTC	CASSKPGIQETQYF
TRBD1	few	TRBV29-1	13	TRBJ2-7	TGCAGCGTCCAGGACAGGAACCTCTACGAGCAGTACTTC	CSVQDRNLYEQYF
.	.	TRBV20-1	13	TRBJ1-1	TGCAGTGCCCCACTCCAGGGGAGCGCTGAAGCTTTCTTT	CSAPLQGSAEAFF
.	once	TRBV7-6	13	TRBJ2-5	TGTGCCAGCAGCTTAGCAGAGACAGAGACCCAGTACTTC	CASSLAETETQYF
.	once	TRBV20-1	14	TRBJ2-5	TGCAGTGCTAGAGGAATGGCAGAACAAGAGACCCAGTACTTC	CSARGMAEQETQYF
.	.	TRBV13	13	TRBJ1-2	TGTGCCAGCAGCTTTAGACGCGTAGAGGCCTACACCTTC	CASSFRRVEAYTF
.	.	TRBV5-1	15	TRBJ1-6	TGCGCCAGCAGCTTGGGTTGGACCGAAGACTCACCCCTCCACTTT	CASSLGWTEDSPLHF
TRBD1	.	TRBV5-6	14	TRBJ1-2	TGTGCCAGCAGCGACGGACAGGGTTTAAATGGCTACACCTTC	CASSDGQGLNGYTF
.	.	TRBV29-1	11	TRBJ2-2	TGCAGCGTTGAAAGGAAGGGGGAGCTGTTTTTT	CSVERKGELFF
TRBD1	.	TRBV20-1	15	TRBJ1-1	TGCAGTGCTAGAGGGGCCAGGGGGACTAGCACTGAAGCTTTCTTT	CSARGARGTSTEAFF
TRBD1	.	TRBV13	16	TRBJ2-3	TGTGCCAGCAGCCTCGGCAGGGGGAGTCTCACAGATACGCAGTATTTT	CASSLGRGSLTDTQYF
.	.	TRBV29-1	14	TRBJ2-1	TGCAGCGTCAACCTAGGGAGTGCCTACAATGAGCAGTTCTTC	CSVNLGSAYNEQFF
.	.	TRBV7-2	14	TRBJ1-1	TGTGCCAGCAGCCTCCTGGGGTTGAACACTGAAGCTTTCTTT	CASSLLGLNTEAFF
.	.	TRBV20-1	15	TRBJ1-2	TGCAGTGCTAAACCTCTGGACGGAGCTAACTATGGCTACACCTTC	CSAKPLDGANYGYTF
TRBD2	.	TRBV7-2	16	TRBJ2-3	TGTGCCAGCAGCTTAGTAGGGGGACTAGCTTCAGATACGCAGTATTTT	CASSLVGGLASDTQYF
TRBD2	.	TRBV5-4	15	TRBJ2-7	TGTGCCAGCAGCTTCTGGGGACTAGCAAACTACGAGCAGTACTTC	CASSFWGLANYEQYF
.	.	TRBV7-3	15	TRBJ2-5	TGTGCCAGCAGCTTCCTGGACGGTCCTCAAGAGACCCAGTACTTC	CASSFLDGPQETQYF
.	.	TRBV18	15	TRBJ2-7	TGTGCCAGCTCACCCGAATCAGCGGGCGGCTACGAGCAGTACTTC	CASSPESAGGYEQYF
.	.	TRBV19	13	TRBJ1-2	TGTGCCAGTGGCTTCGAGGGCGCAGGTGGCTACACCTTC	CASGFEGAGGYTF
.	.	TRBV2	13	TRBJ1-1	TGTGCCAGTTGTGGGGGGATGAACACTGAAGCTTTCTTT	CASCGGMNTEAFF
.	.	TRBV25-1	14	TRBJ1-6	TGTGCCAGCAGGTTAAGGGGTTATAATTCACCCCTCCACTTT	CASRLRGYNSPLHF
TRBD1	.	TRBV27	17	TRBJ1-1	TGTGCCAGCAGTGCCCAGGGGGTCCCAGGTTACAGGACGGGAGCTTTCTTT	CASSAQGVPGYRTGAFF
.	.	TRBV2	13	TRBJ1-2	TGTGCCAGCACCCCCCCAGGCTGGGATGGCTACACCTTC	CASTPPGWDGYTF
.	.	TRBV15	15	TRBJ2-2	TGTGCCACCAGCAGAGATCAGGGGAACACCGGGGAGCTGTTTTTT	CATSRDQGNTGELFF
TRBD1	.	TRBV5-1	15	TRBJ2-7	TGCGCCAGCAGCTCCGGGACAGCGGTTGTAAACGAGCAGTACTTC	CASSSGTAVVNEQYF
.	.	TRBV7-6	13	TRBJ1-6	TGTGCCAGCAGTCAGGGACCAGGTTCACCCCTCCACTTT	CASSQGPGSPLHF
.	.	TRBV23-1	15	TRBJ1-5	TGCGCCAGGAATCCCCGGACATTCCGTTATCAGCCCCAGCATTTT	CARNPRTFRYQPQHF
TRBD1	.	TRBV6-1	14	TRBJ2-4	TGTGCCAGCAGTGAAGGGACAGGGAAAAACATTCAGTACTTC	CASSEGTGKNIQYF
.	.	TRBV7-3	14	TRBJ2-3	TGTGCCAGCAGCTTAGACGGAGGCACAGATACGCAGTATTTT	CASSLDGGTDTQYF
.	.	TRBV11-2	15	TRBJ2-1	TGTGCCAGCAGCCCCCTCGGGACTTTTTACAATGAGCAGTTCTTC	CASSPLGTFYNEQFF
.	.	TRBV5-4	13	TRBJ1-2	TGTGCCAGCAGACCTACAGGCTCCTATGGCTACACCTTC	CASRPTGSYGYTF
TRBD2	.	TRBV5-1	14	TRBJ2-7	TGCGCCAGCAGCCCCAGCGGGGGTCACTACGAGCAGTACTTC	CASSPSGGHYEQYF
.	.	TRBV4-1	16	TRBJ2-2	TGCGCCAGCAGCCTCAGGGGTGCGTCGAACACCGGGGAGCTGTTTTTT	CASSLRGASNTGELFF
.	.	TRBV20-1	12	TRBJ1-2	TGCAGTCTGGACAGCCAAATTTTTGGCTACACCTTC	CSLDSQIFGYTF
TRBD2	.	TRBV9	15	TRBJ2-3	TGTGCCAGCAGCCCCCCGGTAGCGGGGGTAGATACGCAGTATTTT	CASSPPVAGVDTQYF
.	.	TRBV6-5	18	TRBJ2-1	TGTGCCAGCAGTTACTCGATCGGACAGTCCTCTACCTACAATGAGCAGTTCTTC	CASSYSIGQSSTYNEQFF
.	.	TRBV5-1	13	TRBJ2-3	TGCGCCAGCAGCTTGTACGTTGAGGATACGCAGTATTTT	CASSLYVEDTQYF
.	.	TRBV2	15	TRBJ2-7	TGTGCCAGCATTGGTGGGTCCAGGGCTGATGACGAGCAGTACTTC	CASIGGSRADDEQYF
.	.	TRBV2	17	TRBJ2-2	TGTGCCAGCAGTGAGTGGCTGCAGACGCTGAACACCGGGGAGCTGTTTTTT	CASSEWLQTLNTGELFF
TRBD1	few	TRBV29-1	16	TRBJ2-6	TGCAGCGTGGTAGGGGGCTTCTCCGCTGGGGCCAACGTCCTGACTTTC	CSVVGGFSAGANVLTF
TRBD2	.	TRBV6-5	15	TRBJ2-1	TGTGCCAGCAGTCATAGCGGGGGGGCCCACAATGAGCAGTTCTTC	CASSHSGGAHNEQFF
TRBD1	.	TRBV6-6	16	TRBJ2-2	TGTGCCAGCAGTCTTGGACAGGGTGTTCGGTCCGGGGAGCTGTTTTTT	CASSLGQGVRSGELFF
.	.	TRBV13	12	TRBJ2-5	TGTGCCAGCAGCTTTCCCCAAGAGACCCAGTACTTC	CASSFPQETQYF
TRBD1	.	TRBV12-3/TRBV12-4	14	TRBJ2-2	TGTGCCAGCAGCCATGACAGGGGCACCGGGGAGCTGTTTTTT	CASSHDRGTGELFF
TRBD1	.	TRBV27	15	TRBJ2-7	TGTGCCAGCAGTCCCGGACAGGTAGGGTCCTACGAGCAGTACTTC	CASSPGQVGSYEQYF
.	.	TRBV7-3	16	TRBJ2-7	TGTGCCAGCAGCTTAACCCGATTCCCCCTAAGCTACGAGCAGTACTTC	CASSLTRFPLSYEQYF
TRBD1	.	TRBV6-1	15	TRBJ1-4	TGTGCCAGCAGTGAAGGCCCAGGGGGTAATGAAAAACTGTTTTTT	CASSEGPGGNEKLFF
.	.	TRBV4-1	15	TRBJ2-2	TGCGCCAGCAGCCAAGTGATGGGAGAAACCGGGGAGCTGTTTTTT	CASSQVMGETGELFF
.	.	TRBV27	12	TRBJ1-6	TGTGCCAGCAGTCCTGGGTATTCACCCCTCCACTTT	CASSPGYSPLHF